The present T cell receptor (beta chain) was sequenced within a study of cytomegalovirus exposure and HLA in healthy donors. Looking at the study overall: Both the 120 validation repertoires and the roughly 700 first-cohort repertoires used the same platform, as reported by a later analysis. Overall study results and limits: It was 150 to 200 TCR beta chains that were listed as cytomegalovirus-associated. The classifier, whose performance was assessed in both the original and validation cohorts, reportedly diagnosed cytomegalovirus status with high specificity and sensitivity.

V lost 7 bases to trimming and J lost 2 bases, with 17 bases between them. The CDR3 runs to 15 residues. Looked up from germline, CDR1 is MNHEY and CDR2 is SMNVEV (reference sequence). Using immunoSEQ multiplex PCR, the repertoire was profiled, and TCRdb retains in-frame clones only, with some absent. In the table there are roughly 130,000 clones, around nine tenths of which are singletons. Among the 100 to 150 subjects of the validation cohort, separate from the approximately 700-subject first cohort, were the donors. As for this clone: What it binds is not known.

Material for sequencing was PBMCs. The receptor was isolated from a young man in good health and CMV-seronegative. The chain employs TRBV27 and TRBJ1-1; maybe TRBD1 (5 bases). CDR3 coding DNA: TGTGCCAGCACTCCAGGCCACAGGATTAACACTGAAGCTTTCTTT. It translates to CASTPGHRINTEAFF.